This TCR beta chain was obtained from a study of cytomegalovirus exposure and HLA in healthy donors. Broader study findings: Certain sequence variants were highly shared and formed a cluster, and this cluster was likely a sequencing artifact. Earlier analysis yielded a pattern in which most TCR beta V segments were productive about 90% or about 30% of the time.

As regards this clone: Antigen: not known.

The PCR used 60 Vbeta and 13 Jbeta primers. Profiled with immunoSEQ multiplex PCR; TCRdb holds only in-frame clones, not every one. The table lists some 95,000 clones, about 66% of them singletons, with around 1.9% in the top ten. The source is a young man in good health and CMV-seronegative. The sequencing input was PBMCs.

The CDR3 sequence: CSVVGRGSTYEQYF. CDR3 nucleotide sequence: TGCAGCGTTGTGGGCAGGGGCTCGACCTACGAGCAGTACTTC. V is TRBV29-1 and J is TRBJ2-7; a weak D match, TRBD1 (6 bases). The CDR3 length is 14 residues. Germline lookup yields CDR1 SQVTM and CDR2 ANQGSEA. V lost 4 bases and J lost 2, with 15 bases in between.